The sequence of this T cell receptor (beta chain) was determined in a study of T cell changes during pregnancy in multiple sclerosis. CDR3 length equals 16 residues. Germline CDR1 and CDR2: PRHDT and FYEKMQ (reference sequence). With V trimmed by 0 bases and J by 9 bases, 7 bases remained unmatched. Libraries were prepared by immunoSEQ multiplex PCR; TCRdb keeps only in-frame clonotypes and omits some of them. This sample has about 32,000 clones, with roughly 91% found just once. The J gene is TRBJ2-1, the V gene TRBV13, with 11 bases lining up with TRBD2. This sample comprised CD8+ T cells from peripheral blood mononuclear cells, obtained in the second trimester of pregnancy. This sequence was found in a female donor in good health, enrolled as a control in a pregnancy study. The CDR3 nucleotides are TGTGCCAGCAGCTTAGGGGCTAGCGGGGGGTCTACTGAGCAGTTCTTC. It codes for CASSLGASGGSTEQFF.